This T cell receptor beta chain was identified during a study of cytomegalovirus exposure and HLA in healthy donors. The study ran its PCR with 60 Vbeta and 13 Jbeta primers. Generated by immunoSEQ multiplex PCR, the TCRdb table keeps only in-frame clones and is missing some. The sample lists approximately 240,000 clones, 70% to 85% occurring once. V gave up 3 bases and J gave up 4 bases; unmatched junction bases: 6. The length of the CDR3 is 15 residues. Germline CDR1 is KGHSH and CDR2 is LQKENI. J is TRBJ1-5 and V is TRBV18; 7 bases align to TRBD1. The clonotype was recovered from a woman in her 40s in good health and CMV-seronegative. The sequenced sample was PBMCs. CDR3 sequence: CASSPGTASNQPQHF. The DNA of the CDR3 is TGTGCCAGCTCACCCGGGACAGCTTCTAATCAGCCCCAGCATTTT.